The rows below give T cell receptor beta chains drawn from one sample of a study of blood T cell repertoires in COVID-19. The table came from immunoSEQ multiplex PCR; TCRdb's copy has only in-frame clones and leaves some out. The sample consists of about 200,000 clones, about 90% of them appearing once. What was sequenced was peripheral blood. The receptor set was obtained from a middle-aged man with active or convalescent COVID-19. Both conserved end residues are part of each CDR3. Each record gives: J gene, D gene, V gene, clone size, CDR3 DNA, CDR3 protein. A D gene is named only where the DNA matches it firmly. The size entry is marked missing in some rows and otherwise reads once, few, many or a size class.

TRBJ1-5 . TRBV10-2 . TGCGCCAGCAGTGACTGGCAGGGGAGCAATCAGCCCCAGCATTTT CASSDWQGSNQPQHF
TRBJ2-2 TRBD2 TRBV18 . TGTGCCAGCTCACCGGGACTAGCGGGAGTTAGATCCGGGGAGCTGTTTTTT CASSPGLAGVRSGELFF
TRBJ2-1 TRBD1 TRBV9 . TGTGCCAGCAGTACACAGGGGGCCGTGTACAATGAGCAGTTCTTC CASSTQGAVYNEQFF
TRBJ2-7 TRBD2 TRBV19 . TGTGCCACCCGACTAGCGGGAGGGCCGAATGGGGAGCAGTACTTC CATRLAGGPNGEQYF
TRBJ2-7 TRBD1 TRBV9 once TGTGCCAGCAGCCCACTGACAGGGACCTACGAGCAGTACTTC CASSPLTGTYEQYF
TRBJ1-1 TRBD1 TRBV29-1 . TGCAGCGTTGAAGTTGGACAGGAGACTGAAGCTTTCTTT CSVEVGQETEAFF
TRBJ1-5 . TRBV19 . TGTGCCAGTAGTATCCGGGCAGGGAGCAATCAGCCCCAGCATTTT CASSIRAGSNQPQHF
TRBJ2-7 TRBD2 TRBV11-2 . TGTGCCAGCAGGGGAGGGCTCGCATCTTCCTACGAGCAGTACTTC CASRGGLASSYEQYF
TRBJ1-1 TRBD1 TRBV6-7 few TGTGCCAGCAGTGCCCCGCTTCGGGACAGGTATTGGACTGAAGCTTTCTTT CASSAPLRDRYWTEAFF
TRBJ1-2 . TRBV6-1 . TGTGCCAGCAGTGAATACGGGGGGAATAACTATGGCTACACCTTC CASSEYGGNNYGYTF
TRBJ2-3 . TRBV30 . TGTGCCTGGGAGGGAGATACGCAGTATTTT CAWEGDTQYF
TRBJ1-5 . TRBV29-1 . TGCAGCGTTAAATTGGGGGGTCAGCCCCAGCATTTT CSVKLGGQPQHF
TRBJ1-1 TRBD1 TRBV19 . TGTGCCAGTAGTATCCGGTCGAAGACATCCGGGACAGCAATTGGCACTGAAGCTTTCTTT CASSIRSKTSGTAIGTEAFF
TRBJ2-5 TRBD2 TRBV19 . TGTGCCAGTAGTATCACTAGCGGGAGCGGGGAGACCCAGTACTTC CASSITSGSGETQYF